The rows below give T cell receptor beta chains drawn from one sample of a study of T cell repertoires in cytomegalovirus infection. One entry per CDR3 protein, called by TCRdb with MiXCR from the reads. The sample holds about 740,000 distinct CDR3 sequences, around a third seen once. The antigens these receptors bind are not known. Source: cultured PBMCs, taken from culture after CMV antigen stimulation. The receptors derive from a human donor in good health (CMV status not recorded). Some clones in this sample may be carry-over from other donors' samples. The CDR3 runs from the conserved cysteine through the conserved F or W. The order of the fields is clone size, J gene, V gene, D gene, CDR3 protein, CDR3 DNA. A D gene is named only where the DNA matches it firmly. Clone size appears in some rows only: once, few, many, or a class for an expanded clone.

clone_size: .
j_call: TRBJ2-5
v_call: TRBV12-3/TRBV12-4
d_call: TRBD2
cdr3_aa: CASSLRRGGQETQYF
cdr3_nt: TGTGCCAGCAGCCTCCGGCGGGGGGGCCAAGAGACCCAGTACTTC

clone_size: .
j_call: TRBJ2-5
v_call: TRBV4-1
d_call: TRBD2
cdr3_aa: CASSQPGTSGGGYQETQYF
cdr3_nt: TGCGCCAGCAGCCAACCTGGGACTAGCGGGGGGGGGTACCAAGAGACCCAGTACTTC

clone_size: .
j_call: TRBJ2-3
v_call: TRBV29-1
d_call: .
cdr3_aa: CSVEWLGTQYF
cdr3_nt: TGCAGCGTTGAATGGCTGGGTACGCAGTATTTT

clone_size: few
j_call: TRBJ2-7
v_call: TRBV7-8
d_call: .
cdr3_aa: CASSPRGGAYEQYF
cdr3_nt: TGTGCCAGCAGCCCACGAGGTGGAGCCTACGAGCAGTACTTC

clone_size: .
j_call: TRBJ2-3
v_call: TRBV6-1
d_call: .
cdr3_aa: CASSPKDRNTDTQYF
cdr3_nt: TGTGCCAGCAGTCCCAAAGACAGGAACACAGATACGCAGTATTTT

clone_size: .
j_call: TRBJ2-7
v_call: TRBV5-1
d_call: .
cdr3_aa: CASSLAGVRYEQYF
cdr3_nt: TGCGCCAGCAGCTTGGCCGGGGTTCGCTACGAGCAGTACTTC

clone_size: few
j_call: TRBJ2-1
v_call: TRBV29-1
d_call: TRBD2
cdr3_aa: CSVRGSWTSGKNSYNEQFF
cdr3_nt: TGCAGCGTTCGCGGTTCTTGGACTAGCGGGAAGAACTCCTACAATGAGCAGTTCTTC

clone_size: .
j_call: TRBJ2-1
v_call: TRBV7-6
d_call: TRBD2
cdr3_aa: CASSPAGGPYSGYNEQLF
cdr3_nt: TGTGCCAGCAGCCCAGCGGGGGGGCCGTATTCTGGCTACAATGAGCAGTTGTTC

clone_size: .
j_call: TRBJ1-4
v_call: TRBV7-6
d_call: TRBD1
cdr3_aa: CASTPGGSTNEKLFF
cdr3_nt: TGTGCCAGCACCCCAGGGGGGTCAACTAATGAAAAACTGTTTTTT

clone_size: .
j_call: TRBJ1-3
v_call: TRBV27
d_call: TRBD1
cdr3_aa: CASSFGTETTIYF
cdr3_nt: TGTGCCAGCAGTTTTGGGACAGAGACCACCATATATTTT

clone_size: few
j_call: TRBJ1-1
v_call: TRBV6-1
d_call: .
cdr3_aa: CASSADSYTEAFF
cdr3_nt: TGTGCCAGCAGTGCGGACAGCTACACTGAAGCTTTCTTT